This T cell receptor (beta chain) was profiled in a study of PD-1 blockade in classical Hodgkin lymphoma. For the study at large: Patients were given intravenous nivolumab, 3 mg/kg, every 2 weeks.

Every one of the patients relapsed after autologous stem cell transplantation (brentuximab vedotin exposure was variable). Concerning this clone: Its antigen is undetermined.

The study's findings and limits: Complete responders possessed baseline diversity comparable to newly diagnosed patients. Lower baseline TCR diversity was reported for newly diagnosed patients than for healthy donors.

Per the germline V gene, CDR1 is SNHLY and CDR2 is FYNNEI. The CDR3 totals 14 residues. The V segment lost 9 bases and the J segment 2 bases; nucleotides outside the gene matches: 7. Method: immunoSEQ multiplex PCR; TCRdb's copy keeps in-frame clones and lacks some. Of 35,000 to 55,000 clones listed, roughly 70% are singletons. The sequence derives from a human donor with classical Hodgkin lymphoma. The V and J genes are TRBV2 and TRBJ2-3; 8 positions match TRBD1. The sample here was peripheral blood mononuclear cells (PBMCs), taken before the second cycle of nivolumab. The CDR3 sequence: CASLDRGNTDTQYF. CDR3 coding DNA: TGTGCCAGTCTAGACAGGGGAAACACAGATACGCAGTATTTT.